This TCR beta chain was found in a study of human T cells and chemical hapten exposure. Overall study context: Sensitization used 2% DPC on roughly 2 cm by roughly 2 cm upper inner arm skin. Weekly diphenylcyclopropenone doses were given to patients' scalps across the roughly 22-week study. Study-wide results and caveats: TCRs above 1 in 1000 frequency did not change with DPC sensitization.

Notes on this clonotype: Its antigen is unidentified.

Looked up from germline, CDR1 is SNHLY and CDR2 is FYNNEI. Trimming took 2 bases from V and 2 from J; bases not matched to a gene: 0. The CDR3 spans 15 residues. Documented time point: patch test 2, 6 weeks after DPC sensitization. Described treatment: therapeutic diphenylcyclopropenone sensitization with weekly scalp DPC. In the study's own analysis: With a range of about 20,000 to 750,000, the median per sample was roughly 91,000 TCRs. Each CDR3 protein gets one entry after TCRdb re-called the RACE reads with MiXCR. The V and J calls come from TCRdb's annotation, not from the publication. The profile covers some 88,000 distinct CDR3 sequences, with approximately 11% appearing a single time and roughly 2.2% taken by the ten largest.

Source: whole blood, taken in connection with sensitization to the hapten diphenylcyclopropenone (DPC). The chain recombines TRBV2 with TRBJ2-6, with 7 bases identical to TRBD1. This receptor was obtained from a man aged 35 to 55 with alopecia areata. Some clones in this sample may be carry-over from other donors' samples. The chain's CDR3 is CASSETGAGANVLTF. The CDR3 coding sequence is TGTGCCAGCAGTGAAACAGGGGCTGGGGCCAACGTCCTGACTTTC. Together with reference TRBV2 and TRBJ2-6, the CDR3 gives the full variable domain: EPEVTQTPSHQVTQMGQEVILRCVPISNHLYFYWYRQILGQKVEFLVSFYNNEISEKSEIFDDQFSVERPDGSNFTLKIRSTKLEDSAMYFCASSETGAGANVLTFGAGSRLTVL.